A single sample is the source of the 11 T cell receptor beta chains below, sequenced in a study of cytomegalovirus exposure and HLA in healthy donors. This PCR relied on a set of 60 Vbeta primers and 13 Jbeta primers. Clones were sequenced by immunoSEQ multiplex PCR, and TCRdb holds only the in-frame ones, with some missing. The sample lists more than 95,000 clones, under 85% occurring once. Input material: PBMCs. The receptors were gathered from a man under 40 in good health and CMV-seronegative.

CDR3 bases: TGTGCCAGCAGCTTAGTCAGGGGCCGGACTGAAGCTTTCTTT. Its protein is CASSLVRGRTEAFF. This rearrangement joins TRBV7-8 to TRBJ1-1; TRBD1 is a possible D gene (6 bases). Trimming pared 1 base from V and 5 bases from J, leaving 11 bases between. CDR3 length equals 14 residues. Germline assignment: CDR1 SGHVS and CDR2 FQNEAQ.

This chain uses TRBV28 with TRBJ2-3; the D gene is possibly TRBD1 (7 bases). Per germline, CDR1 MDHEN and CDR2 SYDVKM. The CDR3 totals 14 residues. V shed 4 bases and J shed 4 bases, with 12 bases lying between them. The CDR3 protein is CASSSRGAPDTQYF. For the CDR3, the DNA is TGTGCCAGCAGTTCCAGGGGGGCCCCAGATACGCAGTATTTT.

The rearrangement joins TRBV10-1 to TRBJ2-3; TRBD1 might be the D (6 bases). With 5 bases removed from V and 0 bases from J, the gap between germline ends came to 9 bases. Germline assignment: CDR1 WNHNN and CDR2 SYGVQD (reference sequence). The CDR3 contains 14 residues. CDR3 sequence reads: CASSYRESTDTQYF. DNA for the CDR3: TGCGCCAGCAGTTACAGGGAAAGCACAGATACGCAGTATTTT.

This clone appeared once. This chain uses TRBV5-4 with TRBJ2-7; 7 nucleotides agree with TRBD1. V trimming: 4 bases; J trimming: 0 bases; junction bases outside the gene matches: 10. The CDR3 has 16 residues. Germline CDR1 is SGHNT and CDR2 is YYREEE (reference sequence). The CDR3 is CASSPIGTVDSYEQYF. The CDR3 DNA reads TGTGCCAGCAGCCCGATAGGGACAGTCGACTCCTACGAGCAGTACTTC.

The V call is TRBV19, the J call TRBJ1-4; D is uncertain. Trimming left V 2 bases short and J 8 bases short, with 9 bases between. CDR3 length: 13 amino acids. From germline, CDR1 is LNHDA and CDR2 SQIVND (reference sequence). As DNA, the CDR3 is TGTGCCAGTAGTATAAGACAAAACGAAAAACTGTTTTTT. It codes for CASSIRQNEKLFF.

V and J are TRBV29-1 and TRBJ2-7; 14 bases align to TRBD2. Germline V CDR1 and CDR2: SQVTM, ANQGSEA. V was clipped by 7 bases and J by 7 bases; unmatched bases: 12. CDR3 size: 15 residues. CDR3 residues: CSAGPRLAGGREQYF. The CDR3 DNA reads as TGCAGCGCTGGGCCGAGACTAGCGGGAGGGAGAGAGCAGTACTTC.

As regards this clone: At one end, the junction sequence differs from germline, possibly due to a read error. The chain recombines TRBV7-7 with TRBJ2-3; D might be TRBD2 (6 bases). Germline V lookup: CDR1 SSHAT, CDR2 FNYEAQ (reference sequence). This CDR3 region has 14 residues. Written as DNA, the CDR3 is TGTGCTAGCAGCTTAGCGCCTAGCGCCGATACGCAGTATTTT. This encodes CASSLAPSADTQYF.

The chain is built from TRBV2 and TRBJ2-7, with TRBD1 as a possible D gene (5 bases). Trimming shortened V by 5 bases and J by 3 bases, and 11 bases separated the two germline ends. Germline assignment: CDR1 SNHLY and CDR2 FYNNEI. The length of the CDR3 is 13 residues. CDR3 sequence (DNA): TGTGCCAGCAGTTCAGGGCTAAACTACGAGCAGTACTTC. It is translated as CASSSGLNYEQYF.

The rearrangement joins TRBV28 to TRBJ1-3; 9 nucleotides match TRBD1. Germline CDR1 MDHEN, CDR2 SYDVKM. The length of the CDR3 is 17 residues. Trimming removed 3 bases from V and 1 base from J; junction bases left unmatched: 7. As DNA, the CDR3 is TGTGCCAGCAGTTTTAGGGACAGGGTGTTGTCTGGAAACACCATATATTTT. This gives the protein CASSFRDRVLSGNTIYF.

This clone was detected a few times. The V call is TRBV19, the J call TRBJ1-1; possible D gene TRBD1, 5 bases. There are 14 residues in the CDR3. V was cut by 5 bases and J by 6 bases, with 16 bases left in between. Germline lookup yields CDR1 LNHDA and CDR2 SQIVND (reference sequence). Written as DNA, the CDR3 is TGTGCCAGTAGTCCCCGTGCGGGGGGACCTGAAGCTTTCTTT. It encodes CASSPRAGGPEAFF.

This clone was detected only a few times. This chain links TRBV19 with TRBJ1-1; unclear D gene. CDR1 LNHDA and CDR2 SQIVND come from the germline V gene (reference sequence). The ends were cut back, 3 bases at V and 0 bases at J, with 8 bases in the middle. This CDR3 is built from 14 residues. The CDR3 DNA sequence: TGTGCCAGTAGTATTTTCGGGGTGAACACTGAAGCTTTCTTT. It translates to CASSIFGVNTEAFF.